A single sample gave rise to the 15 T cell receptor beta chains below, sequenced in a study of shared clonotypes between healthy human individuals. Sequencing used immunoSEQ multiplex PCR; TCRdb keeps in-frame clones, though not all of them. Altogether hundreds of thousands of clones are present, around three quarters being singletons, with the ten largest covering approximately 12%. Sequenced input: PBMCs. All receptors come from a woman aged 40-49 years in good health. Some clones in this sample may be carry-over from other donors' samples.

This chain joins TRBV6-5 and TRBJ2-3; possibly TRBD2 for D (6 bases). Germline V gene sequence: CDR1 MNHEY, CDR2 SVGAGI. Trimming shortened V by 5 bases and J by 4 bases, and 13 bases separated the two germline ends. The CDR3 runs 14 residues. The CDR3 region is CASSPRLVPDTQYF. The CDR3 DNA reads as TGTGCCAGCAGTCCCAGACTAGTCCCAGATACGCAGTATTTT.

This chain connects TRBV11-2 to TRBJ1-1; D remains unclear. The germline gives CDR1 SGHAT, CDR2 FQNNGV. CDR3 size: 16 residues. V was clipped by 1 base and J by 3 bases, with 15 bases between them. CDR3: CASSLARVVSDTEAFF. The CDR3 bases are TGTGCCAGCAGCTTAGCCCGGGTTGTCTCGGACACTGAAGCTTTCTTT.

The chain combines TRBV18 with TRBJ2-7; D unresolved. Per the germline V gene, CDR1 is KGHSH and CDR2 is LQKENI. V lost 0 bases and J lost 3, with 9 bases in between. This CDR3 region has 14 residues. Written as DNA, the CDR3 is TGTGCCAGCTCACCACCCGCCCCCAACTACGAGCAGTACTTC. It codes for CASSPPAPNYEQYF.

V is TRBV7-2 and J is TRBJ2-1; possible D gene TRBD2, 6 bases. V lost 1 base, J lost 6 bases, and 13 bases lay in between. Germline V gene sequence: CDR1 SGHTA, CDR2 FQGNSA. This CDR3 region has 15 residues. The CDR3 DNA is TGTGCCAGCAGCTTAGGGAGGGGTAGGGGCAATGAGCAGTTCTTC. This encodes CASSLGRGRGNEQFF.

V gene TRBV6-8 combines with J gene TRBJ2-2, with 7 nucleotides matching TRBD1. The CDR3 spans 15 residues. Germline V CDR1 and CDR2: MNHGY, SAAAGT. V was clipped by 3 bases and J by 1 base; unmatched bases: 2. CDR3 DNA: TGTGCCAGCAGTTATGACAGGGAGAACACCGGGGAGCTGTTTTTT. Protein product: CASSYDRENTGELFF.

J is TRBJ2-1 and V is TRBV7-6; 12 bases line up with TRBD2. Germline CDR1 is SGHVS and CDR2 is FNYEAQ. This CDR3 comprises 21 residues. After removal of 5 bases from V and 7 bases from J, the junction contained 24 bases not matched to a gene. Here the CDR3 DNA reads TGTGCCAGCAGCCTCGTAACACCACCTAGCGGGAGGGCCTGGGGAGGGAATGAGCAGTTCTTC. Its protein product is CASSLVTPPSGRAWGGNEQFF.

The CDR3 region is CSVGTSGSDYEQFF. Here the CDR3 DNA reads TGCAGCGTTGGGACGAGCGGGAGCGACTATGAGCAGTTCTTC. This chain joins TRBV29-1 and TRBJ2-1, with TRBD2 matching over 8 bases. The CDR3 spans 14 residues. Losses at the gene ends were 4 bases for V and 8 bases for J; bases not matched to a gene: 10. Germline assignment: CDR1 SQVTM and CDR2 ANQGSEA.

The chain links TRBV6-4 to TRBJ2-1; TRBD2 might be the D (5 bases). CDR1 and CDR2 (germline): MRHNA, SNTAGT. The germline V and J ends were trimmed by 3 bases and 3 bases, with 9 bases remaining between them. The CDR3 is made up of 14 amino acids. The CDR3 loop reads CASSEGRDYNEQFF. For the CDR3, the DNA is TGTGCCAGCAGTGAAGGACGGGACTACAATGAGCAGTTCTTC.

The chain has TRBV7-9 and TRBJ1-2; no definite D call. The CDR3 sequence is 12 residues long. Trimming stripped 5 bases from V and 8 bases from J, with 12 bases between. Per the germline V gene, CDR1 is SEHNR and CDR2 is FQNEAQ (reference sequence). Here the CDR3 DNA reads TGTGCCAGCAGCCTAGACATGGACGGCTACACCTTC. Translated: CASSLDMDGYTF.

The chain carries TRBV5-4 and TRBJ1-4, with TRBD1 as a possible D gene (6 bases). The CDR3 is made up of 15 amino acids. Trimming left V 0 bases short and J 6 bases short, with 12 bases between. CDR1 SGHNT and CDR2 YYREEE come from the germline V gene (reference sequence). The CDR3 protein is CASSLEAGVDEKLFF. CDR3 sequence (DNA): TGTGCCAGCAGCTTGGAGGCAGGGGTGGATGAAAAACTGTTTTTT.

The rearrangement joins TRBV15 to TRBJ2-7; D may correspond to TRBD1 or TRBD2 (5 bases each). CDR1 LNHNV and CDR2 YYDKDF come from the germline V gene (reference sequence). Trimming shortened V by 0 bases and J by 7 bases, and 19 bases separated the two germline ends. The CDR3 length is 16 residues. In DNA form, the CDR3 reads TGTGCCACCAGCAGAGATGCCCCTGGGACCCTTGGGGAGCAGTACTTC. Its translation is CATSRDAPGTLGEQYF.

The chain joins TRBV5-1 to TRBJ2-5, with 7 bases fitting TRBD1. Germline V gene lookup returns CDR1 SGHRS and CDR2 YFSETQ. Trimming at V came to 4 bases and at J to 3 bases, leaving 6 bases not matched to a gene. The CDR3 is made up of 14 amino acids. This chain's CDR3 is CASSTAGTEETQYF. CDR3 bases: TGCGCCAGCAGCACCGCCGGGACAGAAGAGACCCAGTACTTC.

This clone was picked up one time. Other DNA sequences in the sample encode the same CDR3. The V and J genes are TRBV2 and TRBJ2-3, with D unresolved. Trimming took off 8 bases at V and 3 bases at J, with 3 bases between the two ends. The CDR3 covers 10 residues. Germline CDR1 reads SNHLY; CDR2 reads FYNNEI. The CDR3, as DNA: TGTGCCAGCCAGACAGATACGCAGTATTTT. Translating it yields CASQTDTQYF.

The chain joins TRBV5-1 to TRBJ2-7, with no clear D. The CDR3 runs 14 residues. Germline V gene lookup returns CDR1 SGHRS and CDR2 YFSETQ. The V gene lost 3 bases and the J gene lost 0 bases, with 10 bases spanning the gap. CDR3 bases: TGCGCCAGCAGCTCCCGACAAGGCTCCTACGAGCAGTACTTC. Its translation is CASSSRQGSYEQYF. The entire variable domain, with the rest obtained from reference TRBV5-1 and TRBJ2-7, is as follows: KAGVTQTPRYLIKTRGQQVTLSCSPISGHRSVSWYQQTPGQGLQFLFEYFSETQRNKGNFPGRFSGRQFSNSRSEMNVSTLELGDSALYLCASSSRQGSYEQYFGPGTRLTVT.

This clone was recorded only once. A single base is all that separates this from a far larger clone, so a read error is likely. V gene TRBV5-1 combines with J gene TRBJ1-1, with D hard to call. This CDR3 is built from 16 residues. Germline lookup yields CDR1 SGHRS and CDR2 YFSETQ. The germline V and J ends were trimmed by 3 bases and 2 bases, with 17 bases remaining between them. The CDR3 is CASSSRGRVLNTEAFF. As DNA, the CDR3 is TGCGCCAGCAGCTCGCGGGGTCGGGTCCTTAACACTGAAGCTTTCTTT.